This is a list of T cell receptor beta chains from one sample in a study of shared clonotypes between healthy human individuals. The protocol was immunoSEQ multiplex PCR, while the TCRdb copy is restricted to in-frame clones and leaves out a portion. This sample has over a million clones, with about 75% found just once. The sample was memory CD4+ T cells sorted from blood. These receptors all stem from a man between 18 and 35 years old in good health. Both conserved end residues are trimmed from each CDR3.

v_gene: TRBV30; CDR3aa: AWGSLETQY
v_gene: TRBV7-2; CDR3aa: ASSSQTSGGSGELF
v_gene: TRBV9; CDR3aa: ASSVGVAGVNGQF
v_gene: TRBV7-6; CDR3aa: ASSSRLAGDTDTQY
v_gene: TRBV5-4; CDR3aa: ASSLAGTDTQY
v_gene: TRBV2; CDR3aa: ASRMIQATDTQY
v_gene: TRBV7-2; CDR3aa: ASSLWQRGSAPYEQY
v_gene: TRBV7-9; CDR3aa: ASSPRQGWDNEQF
v_gene: TRBV5-6; CDR3aa: ASSLELAGADTQY
v_gene: TRBV6-5; CDR3aa: ASSRLDATGELF
v_gene: TRBV19; CDR3aa: ASSMGRTSSTDTQY
v_gene: TRBV15; CDR3aa: ATSAGRKETQY
v_gene: TRBV18; CDR3aa: ASSPTGGDEKLF
v_gene: TRBV4-3; CDR3aa: ASSQRQGGTYEQY
v_gene: TRBV5-1; CDR3aa: ASSLGGTARETQY
v_gene: TRBV4-1; CDR3aa: ASSQDEGRRNTIY
v_gene: TRBV10-3; CDR3aa: AIGTSGSSYNSPLH
v_gene: TRBV5-1; CDR3aa: ASSPDQGVLGYT
v_gene: TRBV6-6; CDR3aa: ASGPRGNTGELF
v_gene: TRBV23-1; CDR3aa: ASRTPLGGQQTNEQF
v_gene: TRBV29-1; CDR3aa: SVEDRTSGGTEQF
v_gene: TRBV7-2; CDR3aa: ASSSPPLYEQY
v_gene: TRBV29-1; CDR3aa: SSGTGNTEAF
v_gene: TRBV14; CDR3aa: ASSLGPSGTEAF
v_gene: TRBV7-9; CDR3aa: ASSPGTVPNSPLH
v_gene: TRBV9; CDR3aa: ASSENTGNTEAF
v_gene: TRBV11-2; CDR3aa: ASSPPFDTPEQY
v_gene: TRBV28; CDR3aa: ASSLRKGKGYT
v_gene: TRBV5-4; CDR3aa: ASSPGQGVYEQY
v_gene: TRBV9; CDR3aa: ASSSGQAPYEQY
v_gene: TRBV28; CDR3aa: ASSIPRWTGELF
v_gene: TRBV7-6; CDR3aa: ASSRYNQPQH
v_gene: TRBV25-1; CDR3aa: ASSIRGGTYEQY
v_gene: TRBV7-8; CDR3aa: ASSSIGQSEAF